This T cell receptor beta chain appears in the sequencing data of a study of T cell changes during pregnancy in multiple sclerosis. The V gene end was trimmed by 0 bases and the J gene end by 4 bases; junction bases not matched to a gene: 3. The CDR3 runs to 14 residues. The germline gives CDR1 GTSNPN, CDR2 SVGIG (reference sequence). Only in-frame clones appear in the TCRdb table, and some are missing; sequencing was by immunoSEQ multiplex PCR. The table shows 55,000 to 70,000 clones, with around 90% occurring only once. The chain uses TRBV30 and TRBJ2-1, with 7 positions matching TRBD2. Material: CD4+ T cells from peripheral blood mononuclear cells, obtained after pregnancy. The clonotype comes from a female donor with multiple sclerosis, enrolled in a pregnancy study. As DNA, the CDR3 is TGTGCCTGGAGTGTACTAGCGCATTACAATGAGCAGTTCTTC. Encoded protein: CAWSVLAHYNEQFF.